The 6 T cell receptor beta chains below come from one sample, sequenced in a study of OX40 agonist ivuxolimab in advanced cancers. Using immunoSEQ multiplex PCR, the repertoire was profiled, and TCRdb retains in-frame clones only, with some absent. The table shows around 75,000 clones, with approximately 88% occurring only once. Source: CD4+ or CD8+ T cells sorted from blood, taken in a trial of the OX40 agonist ivuxolimab. The receptor source for this set is an adult with an advanced solid tumor such as melanoma, head and neck, liver or kidney cancer.

This sequence joins TRBV6-1 and TRBJ1-6; D might be TRBD1 (6 bases). This CDR3 is built from 14 residues. The germline CDR1 and CDR2 sequences are MNHNS and SASEGT. V was pared by 5 bases and J by 6 bases, with 11 bases between. CDR3 region: CASSSGQINSPLHF. As DNA, the CDR3 is TGTGCCAGCAGTTCCGGACAGATTAATTCACCCCTCCACTTT.

The V gene is TRBV7-9, the J gene TRBJ1-2; a possible D gene is TRBD1 (5 bases). The length of the CDR3 is 16 residues. Germline V lookup: CDR1 SEHNR, CDR2 FQNEAQ (reference sequence). Trimming cost V 0 bases and J 1 base, with 12 bases left between them. CDR3 DNA sequence: TGTGCCAGCAGCTTAGCGGGAGGGGCCGGTAACTATGGCTACACCTTC. Amino acid sequence: CASSLAGGAGNYGYTF.

V is TRBV18 and J is TRBJ2-5; tentative D call: TRBD2 (6 bases). This CDR3 has 16 amino acids. Germline CDR1 and CDR2: KGHSH and LQKENI. Deletions cut 6 bases from V and 1 base from J, with 18 bases between. The CDR3: CASSPKGTGAQETQYF. As DNA, the CDR3 is TGTGCCAGCTCCCCGAAGGGAACGGGAGCCCAAGAGACCCAGTACTTC.

This chain uses TRBV9 with TRBJ1-6, with 8 bases lining up with TRBD1. CDR1 is SGDLS, CDR2 YYNGEE, per germline. The J segment lost 2 bases and the V segment lost 0 bases, leaving 4 bases of the junction unmatched. The CDR3 covers 17 residues. The CDR3 coding sequence is TGTGCCAGCAGCGTAGGACAGGGGCGCACCTATAATTCACCCCTCCACTTT. This sequence encodes CASSVGQGRTYNSPLHF.

Regarding this clone: The sample holds other DNA sequences that translate to the same CDR3. The chain uses TRBV7-2 and TRBJ2-3, with D unclear. CDR3 length: 12 amino acids. Deletions cut 3 bases from V and 0 bases from J, with 1 base between. The germline gives CDR1 SGHTA, CDR2 FQGNSA. The CDR3 DNA follows: TGTGCCAGCAGCTTCAGCACAGATACGCAGTATTTT. Translating gives CASSFSTDTQYF.

This chain uses TRBV6-1 with TRBJ1-6; D possibly corresponds to TRBD1 (6 bases). The CDR3 totals 12 residues. The V gene's germline CDR1 is MNHNS and CDR2 SASEGT. V was cut by 2 bases and J by 18 bases, with 14 bases left in between. The CDR3 protein is CASSESRDTAHF. CDR3 bases: TGTGCCAGCAGTGAATCCCGGGACACTGCCCACTTT.